The sequence of this TCR beta chain was determined in a study of cytomegalovirus exposure and HLA in healthy donors. Findings and caveats of the study: In a later analysis, a genetic analysis reported fewer productive-TCR N-insertions in an Asian-associated ancestry cluster than the cohort average. Follow-up analysis seemed to connect common viral pathogens with several of the most significant clusters identified. About 90% or about 30% of the time was how often most TCR beta V segments were productive, according to an earlier analysis. A few CMV-associated chains were confirmed in vitro to be specific for CMV antigens.

Germline V gives CDR1 SEHNR, CDR2 FQNEAQ (reference sequence). The length of the CDR3 is 11 residues. After removal of 11 bases from V and 7 bases from J, the junction contained 5 bases not matched to a gene. Comment on this clone: The antigen is undetermined.

The PCR contained 60 Vbeta and 13 Jbeta primers. Libraries were prepared by immunoSEQ multiplex PCR; TCRdb keeps only in-frame clonotypes and omits some of them. The data show 110,000 to 150,000 clones, less than 90% seen once. The J gene is TRBJ2-1, the V gene TRBV7-9, with 7 bases that match TRBD2. This sequence was found in a boy aged 2 to 9 in good health and CMV-seronegative. Sequencing used PBMCs. The CDR3 region is CAGGVGNEQFF. CDR3 in DNA: TGTGCCGGGGGGGTAGGGAATGAGCAGTTCTTC.